This T cell receptor beta chain stems from a study of response to subunit inactivated influenza vaccine. Study results and limitations: Authors suggested few new T cells are recruited by each seasonal influenza vaccination.

This clonotype was found once. Its target is unknown. TCRdb ran MiXCR on the RT-PCR reads and lists one entry per CDR3 protein. The table shows around 790,000 distinct CDR3 sequences, with around 21% occurring only once. Germline values: CDR1 MNHEY, CDR2 SMNVEV (reference sequence). CDR3 length equals 15 residues. V was cut by 3 bases and J by 4 bases, with 16 bases left in between. The chain is built from TRBV27 and TRBJ2-7; perhaps TRBD2 as D (5 bases). Sample: PBMCs from blood, taken more than 4 days after vaccination. The TCR was taken from a man in his fifties or sixties who received an inactivated influenza vaccine. The CDR3 DNA is TGTGCCAGCAGTTTGAAGGCATCGGGATTATACGAGCAGTACTTC. Its translation: CASSLKASGLYEQYF.